The 5 T cell receptor beta chains below come from one sample, sequenced in a study of T cells after yellow fever vaccination (dated by TCRdb to 2018 to 2020). The method behind the library was 5' RACE. Sequencer: Illumina HiSeq 2500. TCRdb trimmed the raw reads at Q25, called clones with MiXCR and kept productive beta chains. Identical CDR3 protein sequences are pooled into one entry, listed with their most common genes and DNA. Recorded for this sample are tens of thousands of distinct CDR3 sequences; approximately 7.5% of them occurred a single time. The ten largest make up less than 50% of the sample. Taken with the paper, the label for treatment or condition translates to: live attenuated yellow fever vaccine strain. The input for sequencing was CD8+ T cells sorted from PBMCs, taken on the day of the yellow fever booster vaccination. The receptors stem from a man under 40 who received the YFV17D yellow fever vaccine.

This clonotype was seen only a few times. This chain's CDR3 is CAISATGGQGYNEQFF. CDR3 sequence (DNA): TGTGCCATCAGTGCGACGGGAGGGCAAGGGTACAATGAGCAGTTCTTC. The chain links TRBV10-3 to TRBJ2-1, with 8 bases aligning to TRBD2. The CDR3 contains 16 residues. J gave up 4 bases and V 4 bases, and 9 bases lay outside the gene matches. The germline V gene has CDR1 ENHRY and CDR2 SYGVKD.

J is TRBJ2-1 and V is TRBV6-2 or TRBV6-3, with a weak D call TRBD2 (5 bases). The CDR3 is 13 amino acids. The V and J ends lost 2 bases and 7 bases respectively, with 9 bases between them. Germline lookup yields CDR1 MNHEY and CDR2 SVGEGT. This chain's CDR3 is CASSYRRGNEQFF. Here the CDR3 DNA reads TGTGCCAGCAGTTACAGACGAGGGAATGAGCAGTTCTTC.

The genes are TRBV4-2 and TRBJ2-7; 7 bases map to TRBD2. Losses at the gene ends were 2 bases for V and 3 bases for J; bases not matched to a gene: 16. The CDR3 extends over 18 amino acids. Germline V lookup: CDR1 LGHNA, CDR2 YNFKEQ. Here the CDR3 DNA reads TGTGCCAGCAGCCAAAGAGGGACTACCGAAGCCGGAATCTACGAGCAGTACTTC. It codes for CASSQRGTTEAGIYEQYF.

This clonotype has at least ten counts. The chain carries TRBV25-1 and TRBJ2-3; D gene unclear. V dropped 4 bases and J dropped 0 bases, with 8 bases sitting between them. Germline V CDR1 and CDR2: MGHDK, SYGVNS. The CDR3 length is 14 residues. CDR3 nucleotide sequence: TGTGCCAGCAGTGTAGCACTTAGCACAGATACGCAGTATTTT. It translates to CASSVALSTDTQYF.

This clonotype was seen only a few times. The gene calls are TRBV7-8 and TRBJ2-7; either TRBD1 or TRBD2 may fit D (5 bases each). Trimming took 1 base from V and 4 from J, leaving 11 bases between them. The CDR3 covers 14 residues. The germline V gene has CDR1 SGHVS and CDR2 FQNEAQ. CDR3 in DNA: TGTGCCAGCAGCTTAGATGTCGGGGCGTACGAGCAGTACTTC. Translated: CASSLDVGAYEQYF.